The rows below give T cell receptor beta chains drawn from one sample of a study of response to subunit inactivated influenza vaccine. TCRdb reprocessed the RT-PCR reads with MiXCR, giving one entry per CDR3 protein. This table has more than 200,000 distinct CDR3 sequences, 12% appearing once. The specimen was non-naive T cells sorted from PBMCs, collected approximately 15 days before vaccination. The receptors shown here come from a man in his fifties who received an inactivated influenza vaccine. Each CDR3 is given with its conserved first and last residue. The D gene is left open where the match is weak. A clone size is listed for some rows: how often the clone was seen (once, few, many), or a class if it is expanded.

D: NA; V: TRBV20-1; J: TRBJ1-2; size: few; CDR3: CSAIGQNYGYTF; DNA: TGCAGTGCTATCGGACAGAACTATGGCTACACCTTC
D: TRBD1; V: TRBV9; J: TRBJ2-2; size: few; CDR3: CASSVFGTGGSGELFF; DNA: TGTGCCAGCAGCGTATTCGGGACAGGGGGCTCCGGGGAGCTGTTTTTT
D: TRBD1; V: TRBV5-1; J: TRBJ2-3; size: many; CDR3: CASSVDRGADTQYF; DNA: TGCGCCAGCAGCGTGGACAGGGGAGCAGATACGCAGTATTTT
D: NA; V: TRBV28; J: TRBJ2-3; size: few; CDR3: CASRRTGTDTQYF; DNA: TGTGCCAGCAGACGCACAGGGACAGATACGCAGTATTTT
D: TRBD1; V: TRBV6-1; J: TRBJ2-5; size: NA; CDR3: CASSEEGGAQGTQYF; DNA: TGTGCCAGCAGTGAAGAAGGGGGCGCTCAGGGGACCCAGTACTTC
D: NA; V: TRBV15; J: TRBJ2-2; size: few; CDR3: CATETAGNTGELFF; DNA: TGTGCCACCGAGACGGCAGGGAACACCGGGGAGCTGTTTTTT
D: NA; V: TRBV20-1; J: TRBJ2-3; size: NA; CDR3: CSARATGGDTQYF; DNA: TGCAGTGCTAGAGCAACGGGCGGAGATACGCAGTATTTT
D: NA; V: TRBV6-4; J: TRBJ1-1; size: few; CDR3: CASSLEGLGTEAFF; DNA: TGTGCCAGCAGTTTGGAGGGGCTCGGAACTGAAGCTTTCTTT
D: NA; V: TRBV2; J: TRBJ2-7; size: few; CDR3: CASMGLPGSEQYF; DNA: TGTGCCAGCATGGGTCTTCCCGGAAGCGAGCAGTACTTC
D: NA; V: TRBV29-1; J: TRBJ2-2; size: many; CDR3: CSVAHPNTGELFF; DNA: TGCAGCGTTGCACACCCGAACACCGGGGAGCTGTTTTTT
D: NA; V: TRBV28; J: TRBJ2-3; size: many; CDR3: CASSLGDTQYF; DNA: TGTGCCAGCAGTTTAGGAGATACGCAGTATTTT
D: TRBD1; V: TRBV7-2; J: TRBJ2-3; size: few; CDR3: CASSFTGQGGTDTQYF; DNA: TGTGCCAGCAGCTTCACAGGTCAGGGGGGCACAGATACGCAGTATTTT
D: NA; V: TRBV20-1; J: TRBJ2-7; size: NA; CDR3: CSAQRSSYEQYF; DNA: TGCAGTGCCCAGCGGAGCTCCTACGAGCAGTACTTC
D: NA; V: TRBV28; J: TRBJ2-1; size: many; CDR3: CASSLSFGPKRKYNEQFF; DNA: TGTGCCAGCAGTCTCAGTTTCGGGCCAAAAAGAAAATACAATGAGCAGTTCTTC
D: NA; V: TRBV5-1; J: TRBJ2-3; size: NA; CDR3: CASSIAGTGSTDTQYF; DNA: TGCGCCAGCAGCATTGCGGGGACTGGGAGCACAGATACGCAGTATTTT
D: NA; V: TRBV7-9; J: TRBJ1-4; size: few; CDR3: CASSPDLSAGKLFF; DNA: TGTGCCAGCAGCCCCGACCTATCGGCGGGAAAACTGTTTTTT
D: TRBD2; V: TRBV5-1; J: TRBJ2-3; size: many; CDR3: CASRWTSGSGDTQYF; DNA: TGCGCCAGCAGATGGACTAGCGGGAGTGGAGATACGCAGTATTTT
D: NA; V: TRBV29-1; J: TRBJ1-4; size: few; CDR3: CSATGLLNEKLFF; DNA: TGCAGCGCCACGGGACTCCTTAATGAAAAACTGTTTTTT
D: NA; V: TRBV28; J: TRBJ2-5; size: few; CDR3: CASNRAGRTQYF; DNA: TGTGCCAGCAATCGGGCCGGCCGGACCCAGTACTTC
D: NA; V: TRBV20-1; J: TRBJ1-6; size: NA; CDR3: CSATSGHHNSPLHF; DNA: TGCAGTGCTACCTCGGGACACCATAATTCACCCCTCCACTTT
D: NA; V: TRBV5-1; J: TRBJ1-1; size: many; CDR3: CASSKQGRSNTEAFF; DNA: TGCGCCAGCAGCAAACAGGGAAGGTCGAACACTGAAGCTTTCTTT
D: TRBD1; V: TRBV7-9; J: TRBJ2-3; size: many; CDR3: CASSQGQNTDTQYF; DNA: TGTGCCAGCAGCCAGGGACAGAACACAGATACGCAGTATTTT
D: NA; V: TRBV10-3; J: TRBJ2-5; size: few; CDR3: CAISPGTIQETQYF; DNA: TGTGCCATCAGTCCCGGGACCATACAAGAGACCCAGTACTTC
D: NA; V: TRBV7-6; J: TRBJ2-7; size: NA; CDR3: CASSPSGAPTTYEQYF; DNA: TGTGCCAGCAGCCCATCCGGGGCCCCCACAACCTACGAGCAGTACTTC
D: NA; V: TRBV15; J: TRBJ1-5; size: few; CDR3: CATSRGSNQPQHF; DNA: TGTGCCACCAGCAGGGGCAGCAATCAGCCCCAGCATTTT
D: NA; V: TRBV6-2/TRBV6-3; J: TRBJ2-7; size: many; CDR3: CAIRTGAYEQYF; DNA: TGTGCCATCCGAACAGGTGCATACGAGCAGTACTTC
D: NA; V: TRBV11-2; J: TRBJ2-1; size: few; CDR3: CASSGRGFGEQFF; DNA: TGTGCCAGCAGCGGACGAGGTTTTGGTGAGCAGTTCTTC
D: NA; V: TRBV4-3; J: TRBJ2-3; size: many; CDR3: CASSQVIYGTTDTQYF; DNA: TGCGCCAGCAGCCAAGTGATCTACGGGACCACAGATACGCAGTATTTT
D: TRBD2; V: TRBV20-1; J: TRBJ2-1; size: many; CDR3: CSATLAGAYNEQFF; DNA: TGCAGTGCTACCTTAGCGGGAGCCTACAATGAGCAGTTCTTC
D: NA; V: TRBV28; J: TRBJ2-5; size: many; CDR3: CASSGPGETQYF; DNA: TGTGCCAGCAGTGGGCCGGGGGAGACCCAGTACTTC
D: NA; V: TRBV11-2; J: TRBJ2-1; size: many; CDR3: CASSSIRRGAYNEQFF; DNA: TGTGCCAGCAGCTCGATTCGTCGGGGGGCTTACAATGAGCAGTTCTTC
D: NA; V: TRBV15; J: TRBJ2-7; size: NA; CDR3: CATSRDLGAYEQYF; DNA: TGTGCCACCAGCAGAGATTTAGGGGCCTACGAGCAGTACTTC
D: NA; V: TRBV28; J: TRBJ2-2; size: few; CDR3: CASSGPVNTGELFF; DNA: TGTGCCAGCAGTGGACCGGTAAACACCGGGGAGCTGTTTTTT
D: NA; V: TRBV6-2/TRBV6-3; J: TRBJ2-2; size: many; CDR3: CASSQGNLGTGELFF; DNA: TGTGCCAGCAGTCAGGGAAACTTGGGCACCGGGGAGCTGTTTTTT
D: NA; V: TRBV5-1; J: TRBJ2-3; size: few; CDR3: CASSLAEGTSTDTQYF; DNA: TGCGCCAGCAGCTTGGCCGAGGGCACTAGCACAGATACGCAGTATTTT
D: NA; V: TRBV27; J: TRBJ2-1; size: few; CDR3: CASSFILGRGSYNEQFF; DNA: TGTGCCAGCAGTTTCATCCTCGGTAGGGGTTCCTACAATGAGCAGTTCTTC
D: NA; V: TRBV20-1; J: TRBJ2-2; size: many; CDR3: CSAREPSGGNTGELFF; DNA: TGCAGTGCTAGAGAGCCCTCCGGGGGGAACACCGGGGAGCTGTTTTTT
D: NA; V: TRBV7-2; J: TRBJ2-7; size: many; CDR3: CASSFRAVDEQYF; DNA: TGTGCCAGCAGCTTTAGGGCGGTAGACGAGCAGTACTTC
D: TRBD1; V: TRBV28; J: TRBJ2-1; size: few; CDR3: CASSEPGQGYNEQFF; DNA: TGTGCCAGCAGTGAACCGGGACAGGGGTACAATGAGCAGTTCTTC
D: NA; V: TRBV14; J: TRBJ1-2; size: few; CDR3: CASSLNRVGYTF; DNA: TGTGCCAGCAGCCTTAACAGGGTGGGCTACACCTTC